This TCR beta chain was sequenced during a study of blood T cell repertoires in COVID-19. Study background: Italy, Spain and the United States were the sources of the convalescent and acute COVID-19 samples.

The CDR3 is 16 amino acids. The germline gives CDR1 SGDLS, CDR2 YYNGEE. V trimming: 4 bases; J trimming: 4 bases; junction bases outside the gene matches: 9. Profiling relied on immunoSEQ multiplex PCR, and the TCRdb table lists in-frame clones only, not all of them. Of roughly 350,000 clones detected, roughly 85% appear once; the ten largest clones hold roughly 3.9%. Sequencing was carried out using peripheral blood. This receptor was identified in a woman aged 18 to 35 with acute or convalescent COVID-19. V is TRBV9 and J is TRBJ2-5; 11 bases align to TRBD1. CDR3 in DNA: TGTGCCAGCAGCCCCCGGACAGGGGGCTTGGGAGAGACCCAGTACTTC. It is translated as CASSPRTGGLGETQYF.